This passage covers 2 T cell receptor beta chains from one sample sequenced in a study of Graves' ophthalmopathy and Graves' hyperthyroidism. Researchers took RNA transcripts and amplified TCR beta CDR3 regions from them. RT-PCR was first run with HTBI primers, then multiplex PCR in a second round. TCRdb reprocessed the multiplex PCR reads via MiXCR and lists one record per CDR3 protein. The table shows about 740,000 distinct CDR3 sequences, with about 44% occurring only once. Sequencing was carried out using peripheral blood. The receptors were gathered from an adult man with Graves' ophthalmopathy.

This clonotype was recorded only once. The gene calls are TRBV20-1 and TRBJ2-5, with D maybe TRBD2 (6 bases). The V gene's germline CDR1 is DFQATT and CDR2 SNEGSKA (reference sequence). This CDR3 spans 14 amino acids. The CDR3 here is CRGKGGEYQETQYF. Written as DNA, the CDR3 is TGCAGGGGGAAAGGAGGGGAGTACCAAGAGACCCAGTACTTC.

This clonotype was recorded many times. The chain couples TRBV2 to TRBJ1-5; D call uncertain. Trimming cost V 7 bases and J 4 bases, with 11 bases left between them. The germline gives CDR1 SNHLY, CDR2 FYNNEI. The CDR3 is 13 amino acids. The CDR3 here is CASTGRQNQPQHF. CDR3 bases: TGTGCCAGCACTGGACGGCAAAATCAGCCCCAGCATTTT. The whole variable domain, remainder taken from reference TRBV2 and TRBJ1-5, is EPEVTQTPSHQVTQMGQEVILRCVPISNHLYFYWYRQILGQKVEFLVSFYNNEISEKSEIFDDQFSVERPDGSNFTLKIRSTKLEDSAMYFCASTGRQNQPQHFGDGTRLSIL.